The rows below give T cell receptor beta chains drawn from one sample of a study of cytomegalovirus exposure and HLA in healthy donors. Clones were read by immunoSEQ multiplex PCR, and TCRdb kept only the in-frame ones, dropping some. The table shows under 150,000 clones, with roughly nine tenths occurring only once. Sample: PBMCs. Receptors were obtained from a man aged 18 to 35 in good health and CMV-seronegative. CDR3s include the opening cysteine and the closing phenylalanine or tryptophan. The D gene is left open where the match is weak. Size tells how often a clone was seen (once, few, many) or the class of an expanded clone, and some rows leave it out.

v_call	d_call	clone_size	cdr3_length	j_call	cdr3_aa	cdr3_nt
TRBV6-5	TRBD1	NA	16	TRBJ1-6	CASSSGTGKNNSPLHF	TGTGCCAGCAGTTCCGGGACAGGCAAGAATAATTCACCCCTCCACTTT
TRBV30	TRBD2	NA	13	TRBJ2-1	CACHGTTNLEQFF	TGTGCCTGTCACGGGACTACTAACCTCGAGCAGTTCTTC
TRBV29-1	NA	NA	14	TRBJ1-5	CSVVFTGLNQPQHF	TGCAGCGTTGTTTTTACAGGGTTGAATCAGCCCCAGCATTTT
TRBV29-1	NA	NA	10	TRBJ2-1	CSVELNEQFF	TGCAGCGTTGAACTTAATGAGCAGTTCTTC
TRBV30	NA	NA	12	TRBJ1-2	CAWSPWTAGYTF	TGTGCCTGGAGTCCCTGGACAGCCGGATACACCTTC
TRBV6-1	NA	NA	16	TRBJ1-5	CASSGAGDYSNQPQHF	TGTGCCAGCAGTGGGGCGGGGGACTATAGCAATCAGCCCCAGCATTTT
TRBV5-1	TRBD1	NA	16	TRBJ2-1	CASSPEGTGGYNEQFF	TGCGCCAGCAGCCCGGAGGGGACAGGGGGCTACAATGAGCAGTTCTTC
TRBV30	TRBD1	NA	12	TRBJ2-7	CASTGGRNEQYF	TGTGCCTCGACAGGGGGCAGGAACGAGCAGTACTTC
TRBV6-5	TRBD1	NA	15	TRBJ1-1	CASSRQGDRNTEAFF	TGTGCCAGCAGCCGCCAGGGGGACAGGAACACTGAAGCTTTCTTT
TRBV6-5	TRBD1	NA	13	TRBJ1-2	CASRTTGNYGYTF	TGTGCCAGCAGAACGACAGGGAACTATGGCTACACCTTC
TRBV2	TRBD1	NA	16	TRBJ2-4	CASSDTGGIAKNIQYF	TGTGCCAGCAGTGACACAGGGGGAATTGCCAAAAACATTCAGTACTTC
TRBV11-2	TRBD1	NA	13	TRBJ1-2	CASSTRTGSGYTF	TGTGCCAGCAGCACCCGGACAGGCTCTGGCTACACCTTC
TRBV4-1	TRBD1	NA	17	TRBJ2-2	CASSQGGTGGWTGELFF	TGCGCCAGCAGCCAAGGAGGGACAGGGGGTTGGACCGGGGAGCTGTTTTTT
TRBV5-1	NA	NA	16	TRBJ1-1	CASSFLGARVNTEAFF	TGCGCCAGCAGCTTCTTAGGGGCGAGAGTGAACACTGAAGCTTTCTTT
TRBV7-8	TRBD2	NA	16	TRBJ2-2	CASSQTSGRSTGELFF	TGTGCCAGCAGCCAGACTAGCGGGAGGTCCACCGGGGAGCTGTTTTTT
TRBV7-3	NA	NA	14	TRBJ2-5	CASSSPRGEETQYF	TGTGCCAGCTCTTCCCCAAGGGGCGAAGAGACCCAGTACTTC
TRBV27	NA	once	15	TRBJ1-2	CASSFGGAVYSGYTF	TGTGCCAGCAGTTTCGGGGGGGCGGTCTACTCTGGCTACACCTTC
TRBV9	NA	NA	14	TRBJ2-1	CASSAYRAPDEQFF	TGTGCCAGCAGCGCGTACAGGGCCCCGGATGAGCAGTTCTTC
TRBV5-1	NA	NA	11	TRBJ1-1	CASRAGFEAFF	TGCGCCAGCAGAGCGGGCTTTGAAGCTTTCTTT
TRBV5-1	TRBD1	NA	18	TRBJ2-6	CASSSGQAMNSGANVLTF	TGCGCCAGCAGCTCGGGACAGGCCATGAACTCTGGGGCCAACGTCCTGACTTTC
TRBV7-9	TRBD1	NA	12	TRBJ1-1	CASSPDRAEAFF	TGTGCCAGCAGCCCGGACAGGGCTGAAGCTTTCTTT
TRBV27	TRBD2	once	17	TRBJ2-2	CASSLRDAGGPGGELFF	TGTGCCAGCAGTTTACGTGACGCGGGAGGGCCCGGCGGGGAGCTGTTTTTT
TRBV5-1	TRBD1	once	17	TRBJ1-1	CASSLGTGAAENTEAFF	TGCGCCAGCAGCTTGGGGACAGGGGCCGCGGAGAACACTGAAGCTTTCTTT
TRBV11-2	NA	once	14	TRBJ2-1	CASSLLGGYNEQFF	TGTGCCAGCAGCTTACTGGGAGGCTACAATGAGCAGTTCTTC
TRBV6-4	TRBD2	few	15	TRBJ2-1	CASSEASGGANEQFF	TGTGCCAGCAGTGAGGCTAGCGGGGGGGCCAATGAGCAGTTCTTC
TRBV6-5	NA	NA	13	TRBJ2-7	CASSYPGQDEQYF	TGTGCCAGCAGTTACCCAGGACAAGACGAGCAGTACTTC
TRBV5-1	NA	NA	11	TRBJ1-2	CASRGGYGYTF	TGCGCCAGCCGGGGAGGGTATGGCTACACCTTC
TRBV7-9	NA	NA	12	TRBJ1-2	CASSPFNYGYTF	TGTGCCAGCAGCCCTTTTAACTATGGCTACACCTTC
TRBV10-3	NA	NA	14	TRBJ1-5	CAISESGGRAAQHF	TGTGCCATCAGTGAGTCCGGGGGGAGGGCGGCCCAGCATTTT
TRBV10-3	NA	NA	14	TRBJ2-3	CAISSLASTDTQYF	TGTGCCATCAGTTCACTAGCTAGCACAGATACGCAGTATTTT
TRBV30	NA	few	13	TRBJ1-3	CAWTPSPRNTIYF	TGTGCCTGGACCCCTAGTCCAAGAAACACCATATATTTT
TRBV28	TRBD1	NA	13	TRBJ1-5	CASSSGQGQPQHF	TGTGCCAGCAGTTCGGGACAGGGTCAGCCCCAGCATTTT
TRBV19	TRBD1	once	14	TRBJ1-6	CASNAGQGYSPLHF	TGTGCCAGTAACGCGGGACAGGGATATTCACCCCTCCACTTT
TRBV30	NA	NA	15	TRBJ1-2	CAWSLGRPADYGYTF	TGTGCCTGGAGTCTGGGGAGACCCGCAGACTATGGCTACACCTTC
TRBV7-2	TRBD1	NA	15	TRBJ2-5	CASSLVDRAQETQYF	TGTGCCAGCAGCTTAGTGGACAGGGCACAAGAGACCCAGTACTTC
TRBV18	NA	NA	16	TRBJ2-6	CASFMQASSGANVLTF	TGTGCCAGCTTTATGCAGGCGTCCTCTGGGGCCAACGTCCTGACTTTC
TRBV5-6	TRBD1	NA	17	TRBJ2-7	CASSRGTGGIGIYEQYF	TGTGCCAGCAGCCGAGGGACAGGGGGCATCGGGATCTACGAGCAGTACTTC
TRBV6-1	NA	NA	15	TRBJ2-2	CATRQNLANTGELFF	TGTGCCACCAGACAGAACCTGGCCAACACCGGGGAGCTGTTTTTT
TRBV9	NA	once	15	TRBJ2-1	CASSSGPIPGDEQFF	TGTGCCAGCAGCTCGGGACCAATTCCGGGGGATGAGCAGTTCTTC
TRBV30	NA	NA	13	TRBJ2-5	CAWTGGLQETQYF	TGTGCCTGGACAGGGGGACTTCAAGAGACCCAGTACTTC
TRBV21-1	NA	medium-sized	14	TRBJ2-5	CASSNERGEETQYF	TGTGCCAGCAGCAATGAGCGGGGGGAAGAGACCCAGTACTTC
TRBV7-9	TRBD1	NA	17	TRBJ2-4	CASSFSTDRGTKNIQYF	TGTGCCAGCAGCTTCTCAACGGACAGGGGTACCAAAAACATTCAGTACTTC
TRBV11-2	NA	NA	16	TRBJ1-1	CASRTIHGTGNTEAFF	TGTGCCAGCAGGACAATACACGGTACCGGGAACACTGAAGCTTTCTTT
TRBV30	NA	NA	13	TRBJ1-3	CAWSVGVGNTIYF	TGTGCCTGGAGTGTAGGAGTTGGAAACACCATATATTTT
TRBV20-1	NA	NA	10	TRBJ1-2	CSARGNGYTF	TGCAGTGCCCGGGGTAACGGCTACACCTTC
TRBV2	TRBD1	once	14	TRBJ1-1	CASGRNRGRAEAFF	TGTGCCAGCGGACGCAACAGGGGGCGAGCTGAAGCTTTCTTT
TRBV6-6	NA	NA	11	TRBJ2-7	CASSATHEQYF	TGTGCCAGCAGTGCTACTCACGAGCAGTACTTC
TRBV19	TRBD1	NA	15	TRBJ1-2	CASLNPGQTVYGYTF	TGTGCCAGTCTAAACCCGGGACAGACGGTTTATGGCTACACCTTC
TRBV19	TRBD2	NA	15	TRBJ2-1	CASSAGLAGGNEQFF	TGTGCCAGTAGTGCGGGACTAGCGGGAGGGAATGAGCAGTTCTTC
TRBV29-1	TRBD1	NA	20	TRBJ1-4	CSVEDRIGSRTGGANEKLFF	TGCAGCGTTGAAGATCGTATCGGGTCTAGGACAGGGGGCGCAAATGAAAAACTGTTTTTT
TRBV29-1	TRBD2	NA	15	TRBJ2-1	CSVEDLRTSYNEQFF	TGCAGCGTTGAAGATCTTAGGACTAGCTACAATGAGCAGTTCTTC
TRBV11-1	NA	NA	13	TRBJ1-1	CASSLTRNTEAFF	TGTGCCAGCAGCTTGACACGGAACACTGAAGCTTTCTTT
TRBV5-1	TRBD1	NA	14	TRBJ1-1	CASHRQGAVGEAFF	TGCGCCAGCCACAGACAGGGGGCCGTCGGTGAAGCTTTCTTT
TRBV18	NA	NA	12	TRBJ1-1	CASSPRQNEAFF	TGTGCCAGCTCACCACGACAGAATGAAGCTTTCTTT
TRBV6-1	NA	NA	15	TRBJ2-5	CASSEEPGRRETQYF	TGTGCCAGCAGTGAAGAGCCGGGTCGAAGGGAGACCCAGTACTTC
TRBV6-5	TRBD2	NA	16	TRBJ2-3	CASSYQAGALTDTQYF	TGTGCCAGCAGTTACCAAGCGGGGGCTCTCACAGATACGCAGTATTTT
TRBV16	TRBD1	NA	15	TRBJ1-2	CASSLEGQGRYGYTF	TGTGCCAGCAGCCTTGAGGGACAGGGCCGCTATGGCTACACCTTC
TRBV9	TRBD1	NA	15	TRBJ2-5	CASSVTGGAEETQYF	TGTGCCAGCAGCGTTACAGGGGGCGCGGAAGAGACCCAGTACTTC
TRBV6-1	NA	NA	14	TRBJ1-5	CASRGEVSNQPQHF	TGTGCCAGCAGGGGAGAGGTAAGCAATCAGCCCCAGCATTTT
TRBV19	NA	NA	13	TRBJ1-1	CASSIETRTEAFF	TGTGCCAGTAGTATAGAAACGAGAACTGAAGCTTTCTTT